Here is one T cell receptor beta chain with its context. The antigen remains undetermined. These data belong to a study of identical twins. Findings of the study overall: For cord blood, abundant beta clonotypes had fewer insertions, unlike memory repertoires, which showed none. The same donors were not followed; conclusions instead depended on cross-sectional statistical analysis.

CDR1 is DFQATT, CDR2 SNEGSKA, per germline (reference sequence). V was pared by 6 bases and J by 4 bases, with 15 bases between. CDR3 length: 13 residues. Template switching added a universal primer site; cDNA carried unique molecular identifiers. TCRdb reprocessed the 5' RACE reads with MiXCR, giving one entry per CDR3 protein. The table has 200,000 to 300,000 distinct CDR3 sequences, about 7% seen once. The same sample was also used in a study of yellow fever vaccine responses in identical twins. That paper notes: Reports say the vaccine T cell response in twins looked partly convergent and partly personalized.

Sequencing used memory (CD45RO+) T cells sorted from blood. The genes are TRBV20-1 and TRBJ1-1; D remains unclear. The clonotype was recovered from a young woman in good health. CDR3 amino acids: CSAVGDRFTEAFF. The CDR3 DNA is TGCAGTGCGGTAGGTGATAGGTTCACTGAAGCTTTCTTT.